A single sample gave rise to the 2 T cell receptor beta chains below, sequenced in a study of CXCR3-negative and CXCR3-positive naive CD8 T cells. No antigen has been identified for these receptors. The study, taken as a whole, reports: In CXCR3-positive naive cells, the TRB CDR3s were more hydrophobic than in CXCR3-negative naive cells.

In preparing the TRB cDNA libraries, 5' RACE with UMI labels was used. From the 5' RACE reads, TCRdb lists one entry per CDR3 protein and no DNA. This sample's table reports about 92,000 distinct CDR3 sequences. Sequenced material: naive CXCR3+ CD8+ T cells from blood. Sample subset: CD45RO-CCR7+CD27+CD95- naive CD8+ T cells expressing CXCR3 (TNR3+). The origin of the receptors is a human donor in good health. Some clones in this sample may be carry-over from other donors' samples.

The chain recombines TRBV6-5 with TRBJ2-7; there is no DNA to check the TCRdb D call of TRBD2. CDR3 length: 16 amino acids. The V gene's germline CDR1 is MNHEY and CDR2 SVGAGI. CDR3 protein: CASSYSSGSLSYEQYF.

This sequence joins TRBV29-1 and TRBJ1-2; TCRdb selects TRBD1, and the lack of DNA leaves this call unchecked. Germline loops: CDR1 SQVTM, CDR2 ANQGSEA. The CDR3 runs to 15 residues. This CDR3 is CSVEGGFRQGGGYTF.